Listed here are 12 T cell receptor beta chains from one sample, sequenced in a study of blood T cell repertoires in COVID-19. Here immunoSEQ multiplex PCR was the method, and the copy in TCRdb shows in-frame clones only, minus some. The profile shows over 65,000 clones, 70% to 85% of them singletons. Sequences were obtained from peripheral blood. These receptors came from a man at least 80 years old with active COVID-19.

In nucleotides, the CDR3 is TGTGCCAGCAGCTTTGGCGGGAGTTCTTCTAGCACAGATACGCAGTATTTT. Translated: CASSFGGSSSSTDTQYF. V is TRBV5-4 and J is TRBJ2-3; TRBD2 matches at 7 bases. Germline trimming cut 2 bases from V and 0 bases from J; bases unmatched to any gene: 9. Per the germline V gene, CDR1 is SGHNT and CDR2 is YYREEE (reference sequence). The CDR3 is made up of 17 amino acids.

This chain uses TRBV18 with TRBJ2-3, with a weak D call TRBD1 (6 bases). Trimming stripped 1 base from V and 3 bases from J, with 8 bases between. The CDR3 consists of 14 residues. The germline CDR1 and CDR2 sequences are KGHSH and LQKENI. The CDR3 coding sequence is TGTGCCAGCTCACCACAACAGGGAACAGATACGCAGTATTTT. Translation gives CASSPQQGTDTQYF.

This clone was detected only once. The gene calls are TRBV4-2 and TRBJ1-4, with 10 positions matching TRBD1. The CDR3 spans 15 residues. Germline V CDR1 and CDR2: LGHNA, YNFKEQ. V trimming: 2 bases; J trimming: 6 bases; junction bases outside the gene matches: 3. CDR3 bases: TGTGCCAGCAGCCAACCGACAGGGGGCCATGAAAAACTGTTTTTT. It encodes CASSQPTGGHEKLFF.

The V gene is TRBV24-1, the J gene TRBJ2-1; 9 nucleotides align to TRBD1. This CDR3 region has 18 residues. V gave up 4 bases and J gave up 2 bases; unmatched junction bases: 11. The germline gives CDR1 KGHDR, CDR2 SFDVKD. The CDR3 sequence is CATSDAAGTGRTYNEQFF. In DNA, the CDR3 is TGTGCCACCAGTGACGCTGCCGGGACAGGGAGGACCTACAATGAGCAGTTCTTC.

This clone was seen more than once but under ten times. This sequence joins TRBV7-3 and TRBJ2-3; tentative D call: TRBD1 (5 bases). The V gene lost 1 base and the J gene lost 3 bases, with 8 bases spanning the gap. CDR1 and CDR2 (germline): SGHTA, FQGTGA. The CDR3 sequence is 14 residues long. This CDR3 reads CASSLNGATDTQYF. For the CDR3, the DNA is TGTGCCAGCAGCTTAAATGGGGCAACAGATACGCAGTATTTT. The full variable domain, completed using reference TRBV7-3 and TRBJ2-3, is GAGVSQTPSNKVTEKGKYVELRCDPISGHTALYWYRQSLGQGPEFLIYFQGTGAADDSGLPNDRFFAVRPEGSVSTLKIQRTERGDSAVYLCASSLNGATDTQYFGPGTRLTVL.

The chain links TRBV24-1 to TRBJ2-1, with a tentative D call TRBD1 (5 bases). The V and J ends lost 4 bases and 13 bases respectively, with 10 bases between them. CDR1 and CDR2 (germline): KGHDR, SFDVKD. The CDR3 consists of 11 residues. This chain's CDR3 is CATSEGGAQFF. The DNA of the CDR3 is TGTGCCACCAGTGAAGGTGGGGCCCAGTTCTTC.

This sequence joins TRBV14 and TRBJ1-3, with D perhaps matching TRBD1 (6 bases). V was pared by 3 bases and J by 0 bases, with 15 bases between. Per germline, CDR1 SGHDN and CDR2 FVKESK. The CDR3 is made up of 17 amino acids. CDR3: CASSQMPGQFSGNTIYF. CDR3 nucleotide sequence: TGTGCCAGCAGCCAGATGCCCGGACAGTTCTCTGGAAACACCATATATTTT.

This CDR3 reads CAISVGTSGRTSSYNEQFF. The CDR3 nucleotides read TGTGCCATCAGTGTTGGGACTAGCGGGAGGACGAGCTCCTACAATGAGCAGTTCTTC. The chain is built from TRBV10-3 and TRBJ2-1, with 15 nucleotides matching TRBD2. Germline V CDR1 and CDR2: ENHRY, SYGVKD. The CDR3 loop spans 19 amino acids. Losses at the gene ends were 4 bases for V and 0 bases for J; bases not matched to a gene: 7.

The chain uses TRBV9 and TRBJ2-3; 9 bases match TRBD1. This CDR3 region has 15 residues. Trimming took 0 bases from V and 5 from J; bases not matched to a gene: 4. Germline assignment: CDR1 SGDLS and CDR2 YYNGEE. The chain's CDR3 is CASSVEGQGRDTQYF. CDR3 sequence (DNA): TGTGCCAGCAGCGTAGAGGGACAGGGAAGAGATACGCAGTATTTT.

The sample holds many counts of this clone. This chain connects TRBV28 to TRBJ1-1; the D gene is possibly TRBD1 (5 bases). V shed 1 base and J shed 10 bases, with 10 bases lying between them. CDR1 is MDHEN and CDR2 is SYDVKM in the germline V gene. The CDR3 has 12 amino acids. Here the CDR3 DNA reads TGTGCCAGCAGTTTATCTCAGGGCTCAGCTTTCTTT. Amino acids: CASSLSQGSAFF.

J is TRBJ2-1 and V is TRBV7-2; D might be TRBD2 (6 bases). Trimming removed 5 bases from V and 5 bases from J, with 10 bases in between. The CDR3 loop spans 13 amino acids. From germline, CDR1 is SGHTA and CDR2 FQGNSA. CDR3 bases: TGTGCCAGCAGCACCGAGCGGGACAATGAGCAGTTCTTC. Its translation is CASSTERDNEQFF. The whole variable domain, remainder taken from reference TRBV7-2 and TRBJ2-1, is GAGVSQSPSNKVTEKGKDVELRCDPISGHTALYWYRQSLGQGLEFLIYFQGNSAPDKSGLPSDRFSAERTGGSVSTLTIQRTQQEDSAVYLCASSTERDNEQFFGPGTRLTVL.

A few counts support this clone. V gene TRBV6-2 or TRBV6-3 combines with J gene TRBJ2-1; 12 nucleotides agree with TRBD2. CDR1 and CDR2 (germline): MNHEY, SVGEGT. CDR3 length: 16 amino acids. J was trimmed by 2 bases and V by 5 bases; bases with no gene match: 4. Here the CDR3 DNA reads TGTGCCAGCAGTAGCCCTAGCGGGAGGGCCTACAATGAGCAGTTCTTC. It encodes CASSSPSGRAYNEQFF.